Listed below are T cell receptor beta chains from one sample, sequenced in a study of T cell changes during pregnancy in multiple sclerosis. Clones were sequenced by immunoSEQ multiplex PCR, and TCRdb holds only the in-frame ones, with some missing. This table holds 100,000 or so clones, about nine tenths found once. Sequences were derived from peripheral blood, sampled in the second trimester of pregnancy. These receptors all come from a female donor with multiple sclerosis, enrolled in a pregnancy study. The CDR3 runs from the conserved cysteine through the conserved F or W. A D gene is named only where the DNA matches it firmly. The size entry is marked missing in some rows and otherwise reads once, few, many or a size class.

-	-	TRBV28	TRBJ1-3	CASSGGTNGNTIYF	TGTGCCAGCAGTGGTGGGACAAATGGAAACACCATATATTTT
-	-	TRBV2	TRBJ1-5	CASSVEGQGQPQHF	TGTGCCAGCAGCGTCGAAGGGCAGGGTCAGCCCCAGCATTTT
TRBD2	-	TRBV10-3	TRBJ2-1	CAIRTSATSGSEQFF	TGTGCCATCAGAACCAGCGCAACTAGCGGGAGTGAGCAGTTCTTC
TRBD2	-	TRBV9	TRBJ2-1	CASSTGTSGFSSYNEQFF	TGTGCCAGCAGTACCGGGACTAGCGGATTTTCATCCTACAATGAGCAGTTCTTC
-	-	TRBV20-1	TRBJ2-3	CSAAADTQYF	TGCAGTGCAGCCGCAGATACGCAGTATTTT
TRBD1	-	TRBV18	TRBJ1-2	CASSQRGLVNYGYTF	TGTGCCAGCTCTCAGAGGGGGCTGGTCAACTATGGCTACACCTTC
-	once	TRBV7-8	TRBJ2-5	CASSPGDNPEETQYF	TGTGCCAGCAGCCCCGGGGACAACCCCGAAGAGACCCAGTACTTC
TRBD1	-	TRBV7-8	TRBJ2-3	CASSPGQGIIDTQYF	TGTGCCAGCAGCCCCGGACAGGGGATCATCGATACGCAGTATTTT
TRBD2	-	TRBV15	TRBJ2-5	CATSRDASGRPGQETQYF	TGTGCCACCAGCAGAGATGCTAGCGGGAGGCCAGGGCAAGAGACCCAGTACTTC
TRBD1	once	TRBV6-5	TRBJ2-1	CASSSPDRGLGNEQFF	TGTGCCAGCAGTTCCCCAGACAGGGGGCTGGGCAATGAGCAGTTCTTC
-	-	TRBV14	TRBJ1-1	CASSQALVTGAFF	TGTGCCAGCAGCCAAGCGCTGGTCACTGGAGCTTTCTTT
TRBD2	once	TRBV6-6	TRBJ2-7	CASSYSGLAASYEQYF	TGTGCCAGCAGTTACTCGGGACTAGCGGCCTCCTACGAGCAGTACTTC
-	-	TRBV5-5	TRBJ1-5	CASSLDPGLSNQPQHF	TGTGCCAGCAGCTTGGATCCGGGATTGAGCAATCAGCCCCAGCATTTT
TRBD1	few	TRBV6-5	TRBJ1-2	CASSRTGPYGYTF	TGTGCCAGCAGTAGGACAGGGCCCTATGGCTACACCTTC
-	-	TRBV6-1	TRBJ2-7	CATRIYSYEQYF	TGTGCCACCCGTATCTACTCCTACGAGCAGTACTTC
-	-	TRBV5-1	TRBJ2-7	CASSLGDYEQYF	TGCGCCAGCAGCTTGGGAGACTACGAGCAGTACTTC
-	-	TRBV14	TRBJ1-2	CASSPMDSNYGYTF	TGTGCCAGCAGCCCCATGGACAGTAACTATGGCTACACCTTC
TRBD2	-	TRBV7-8	TRBJ2-3	CASSLYTRTSGRLSDTQYF	TGTGCCAGCAGCTTGTACACTCGGACTAGCGGGAGATTGTCAGATACGCAGTATTTT
-	-	TRBV7-8	TRBJ2-7	CASSLRRPPQAEQYF	TGTGCCAGCAGCTTACGGCGGCCGCCACAGGCCGAGCAGTACTTC
-	-	TRBV6-5	TRBJ2-5	CASSQRVSPSRTQYF	TGTGCCAGCAGCCAACGGGTATCGCCCAGTCGGACCCAGTACTTC
TRBD2	-	TRBV5-1	TRBJ2-3	CASRQPSGRDTQYF	TGCGCCAGCAGGCAGCCTAGCGGGAGGGATACGCAGTATTTT
TRBD1	-	TRBV19	TRBJ2-7	CASGQGASYEQYF	TGTGCCAGTGGACAGGGGGCATCCTACGAGCAGTACTTC
-	-	TRBV5-6	TRBJ2-7	CASSLPAGYEQYF	TGTGCCAGCAGCTTGCCAGCGGGCTACGAGCAGTACTTC
-	-	TRBV5-8	TRBJ1-5	CASSLGLQPQHF	TGTGCCAGCAGCTTGGGTCTTCAGCCCCAGCATTTT
-	-	TRBV29-1	TRBJ2-5	CSVPLDISQETQYF	TGCAGCGTACCTTTGGACATTAGCCAAGAGACCCAGTACTTC
-	-	TRBV4-1	TRBJ2-1	CASSQDGGYNEQFF	TGCGCCAGCAGCCAAGATGGGGGGTACAATGAGCAGTTCTTC
-	-	TRBV7-2	TRBJ2-7	CASSSRTHRYYVREQYF	TGTGCCAGCAGCTCCCGGACTCACCGCTACTACGTCCGGGAGCAGTACTTC
-	-	TRBV6-5	TRBJ1-4	CASSYHRVHPEKLFF	TGTGCCAGCAGTTACCACAGGGTTCACCCCGAAAAACTGTTTTTT
TRBD2	-	TRBV27	TRBJ2-7	CASSFVAGEQYF	TGTGCCAGCAGTTTTGTAGCGGGCGAGCAGTACTTC